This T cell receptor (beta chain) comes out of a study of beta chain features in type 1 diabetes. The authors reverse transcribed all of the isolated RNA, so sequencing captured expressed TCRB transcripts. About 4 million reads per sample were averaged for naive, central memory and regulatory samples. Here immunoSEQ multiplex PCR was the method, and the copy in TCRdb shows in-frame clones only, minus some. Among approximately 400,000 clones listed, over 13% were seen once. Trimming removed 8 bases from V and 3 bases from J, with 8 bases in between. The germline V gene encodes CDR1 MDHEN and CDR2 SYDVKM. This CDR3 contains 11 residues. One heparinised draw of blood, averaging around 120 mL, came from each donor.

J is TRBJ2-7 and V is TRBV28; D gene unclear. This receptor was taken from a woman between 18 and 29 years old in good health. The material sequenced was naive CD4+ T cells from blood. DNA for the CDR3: TGTGCCAGCCGTGGCAACTACGAGCAGTACTTC. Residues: CASRGNYEQYF.